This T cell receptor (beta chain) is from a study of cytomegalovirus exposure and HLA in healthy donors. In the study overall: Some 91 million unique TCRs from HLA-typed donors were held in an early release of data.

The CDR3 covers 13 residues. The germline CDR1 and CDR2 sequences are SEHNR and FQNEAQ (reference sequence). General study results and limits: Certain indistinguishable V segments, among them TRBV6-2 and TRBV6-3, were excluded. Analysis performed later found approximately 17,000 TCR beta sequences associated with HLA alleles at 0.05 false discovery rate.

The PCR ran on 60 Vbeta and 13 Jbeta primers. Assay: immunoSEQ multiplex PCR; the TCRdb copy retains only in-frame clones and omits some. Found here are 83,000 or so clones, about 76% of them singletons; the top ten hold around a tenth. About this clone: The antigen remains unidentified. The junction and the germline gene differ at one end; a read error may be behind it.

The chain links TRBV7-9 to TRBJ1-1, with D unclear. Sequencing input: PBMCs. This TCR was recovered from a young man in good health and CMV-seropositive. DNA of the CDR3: TGTTCCAGCAGCTTAGTACAGAACACTGAAGCTTTCTTT. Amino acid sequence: CSSSLVQNTEAFF.